This passage covers 23 T cell receptor beta chains from one sample sequenced in a study of PD-L1 blockade in urothelial cancer. Specified time point: peripheral blood 6 weeks after treatment start. Assay used: immunoSEQ multiplex PCR; TCRdb lists only in-frame clones, some missing. In the table there are about 41,000 clones, approximately 85% of which are singletons. The starting material was PBMCs, obtained around atezolizumab (anti-PD-L1) treatment. These receptors were collected from a man aged 65 to 79 with urothelial cancer.

J is TRBJ2-1 and V is TRBV5-1, with 8 bases lining up with TRBD2. Germline V CDR1 and CDR2: SGHRS, YFSETQ. V lost 6 bases and J lost 3; bases outside the gene matches: 8. The CDR3 has 15 amino acids. The CDR3: CASTSAGRVYNEQFF. CDR3 bases: TGCGCCAGCACCTCGGCCGGGAGGGTCTACAATGAGCAGTTCTTC.

The J gene is TRBJ2-1, the V gene TRBV7-9; 7 positions match TRBD1. The trim removed 1 base at V and 15 bases at J, leaving 6 bases unmatched. Germline assignment: CDR1 SEHNR and CDR2 FQNEAQ (reference sequence). This CDR3 region has 12 residues. The chain's CDR3 is CASSLGQGDPFF. CDR3 coding DNA: TGTGCCAGCAGCTTAGGACAGGGAGACCCGTTCTTC.

CDR3 loop: CASGPPGRGKETQYF. CDR3 nucleotide sequence: TGTGCTAGTGGTCCCCCCGGGAGGGGCAAAGAGACCCAGTACTTC. This chain connects TRBV12-5 to TRBJ2-5; 8 bases line up with TRBD2. The CDR3 sequence is 15 residues long. The V gene end was trimmed by 5 bases and the J gene end by 3 bases; junction bases not matched to a gene: 8. The germline CDR1 and CDR2 sequences are LGHNT and FRNRAP.

The chain links TRBV29-1 to TRBJ2-2, with 7 bases lining up with TRBD1. CDR3 size: 14 residues. Unmatched junction bases numbered 7, after V lost 3 bases and J lost 6 bases. Per the germline V gene, CDR1 is SQVTM and CDR2 is ANQGSEA. The CDR3 DNA is TGCAGCGTTGAGTTTGGGACAGTCGCCGGGGAGCTGTTTTTT. Protein product: CSVEFGTVAGELFF.

This sequence joins TRBV2 and TRBJ1-2, with D hard to call. Trimming took 4 bases from V and 5 from J, leaving 8 bases between them. This CDR3 is 12 amino acids long. Looked up from germline, CDR1 is SNHLY and CDR2 is FYNNEI. CDR3: CASSGGGYGYTF. The CDR3 nucleotides read TGTGCCAGCAGTGGGGGAGGTTATGGCTACACCTTC.

The sample holds one count of this clone. The chain couples TRBV29-1 to TRBJ2-3; 7 positions agree with TRBD2. Germline values: CDR1 SQVTM, CDR2 ANQGSEA. This CDR3 has 15 amino acids. V shed 4 bases, J shed 0 bases, and the junction held 7 bases outside the gene matches. The CDR3 protein is CSVVASGYSTDTQYF. DNA for the CDR3: TGCAGCGTTGTAGCTAGCGGTTATAGCACAGATACGCAGTATTTT.

The V call is TRBV28, the J call TRBJ1-5, with D tentatively TRBD1 (5 bases). The V gene lost 8 bases and the J gene lost 7 bases, with 21 bases spanning the gap. The CDR3 consists of 15 residues. CDR1 MDHEN and CDR2 SYDVKM come from the germline V gene. The CDR3 loop reads CASLLGRGSGQPQHF. The CDR3 DNA is TGTGCCAGCCTCCTGGGGCGGGGGTCGGGCCAGCCCCAGCATTTT.

The V call is TRBV13, the J call TRBJ2-7, with a weak D call TRBD1 (6 bases). Germline V CDR1 and CDR2: PRHDT, FYEKMQ (reference sequence). This CDR3 spans 19 amino acids. V lost 4 bases and J lost 0, with 25 bases in between. CDR3 nucleotide sequence: TGTGCCAGCAGCTGCCGACAGGACCTTCGCCGCTTCAGCTCCTACGAGCAGTACTTC. Translated, it gives CASSCRQDLRRFSSYEQYF.

The V and J genes are TRBV11-2 and TRBJ2-7; D may be TRBD2 (5 bases). Trimming stripped 2 bases from V and 4 bases from J, with 12 bases between. The germline V gene has CDR1 SGHAT and CDR2 FQNNGV. The CDR3 totals 14 residues. The CDR3: CASSLWGVSYEQYF. As DNA, the CDR3 is TGTGCCAGCAGCTTATGGGGAGTATCATACGAGCAGTACTTC. Using reference TRBV11-2 and TRBJ2-7 for the parts outside the CDR3, the full variable domain is EAGVAQSPRYKIIEKRQSVAFWCNPISGHATLYWYQQILGQGPKLLIQFQNNGVVDDSQLPKDRFSAERLKGVDSTLKIQPAKLEDSAVYLCASSLWGVSYEQYFGPGTRLTVT.

The chain recombines TRBV5-1 with TRBJ2-4, with unresolved D. The V gene lost 2 bases and the J gene lost 6 bases, with 6 bases spanning the gap. From germline, CDR1 is SGHRS and CDR2 YFSETQ. There are 12 residues in the CDR3. The CDR3 coding sequence is TGCGCCAGCAGCTTAGAGGCAAACATTCAGTACTTC. It is translated as CASSLEANIQYF. Based on the CDR3 plus reference TRBV5-1 and TRBJ2-4, the full variable domain is KAGVTQTPRYLIKTRGQQVTLSCSPISGHRSVSWYQQTPGQGLQFLFEYFSETQRNKGNFPGRFSGRQFSNSRSEMNVSTLELGDSALYLCASSLEANIQYFGAGTRLSVL.

This clone occurred a few times. This chain joins TRBV19 and TRBJ1-1; 8 bases agree with TRBD1. The trim removed 7 bases at V and 4 bases at J, leaving 8 bases unmatched. CDR1 LNHDA and CDR2 SQIVND come from the germline V gene (reference sequence). This CDR3 has 14 residues. The CDR3 coding sequence is TGTGCCAGTAATTTCGACAGGGGACGCACTGAAGCTTTCTTT. It is translated as CASNFDRGRTEAFF.

V is TRBV6-5 and J is TRBJ1-4; 7 bases map to TRBD1. This CDR3 is built from 14 residues. In germline, CDR1 is MNHEY, CDR2 SVGAGI. After removal of 6 bases from V and 8 bases from J, the junction contained 9 bases not matched to a gene. The CDR3 sequence: CASRAGQVDEKLFF. The CDR3 DNA reads as TGTGCCAGCAGGGCAGGACAGGTTGACGAAAAACTGTTTTTT.

This chain links TRBV7-9 with TRBJ1-2; 8 positions agree with TRBD1. CDR1 is SEHNR and CDR2 is FQNEAQ in the germline V gene (reference sequence). J gave up 6 bases and V 4 bases, and 10 bases lay outside the gene matches. The CDR3 has 15 residues. The CDR3 DNA reads as TGTGCCAGCAGCTCCTACAGGGGGGCGGGAGATGGCTACACCTTC. Residues: CASSSYRGAGDGYTF.

The chain recombines TRBV30 with TRBJ1-2; D is perhaps TRBD1 (5 bases). Per the germline V gene, CDR1 is GTSNPN and CDR2 is SVGIG (reference sequence). CDR3 size: 12 residues. V was pared by 2 bases and J by 4 bases, with 8 bases between. Here the CDR3 DNA reads TGTGCCTGGAGTAGACAGAGCTATGGCTACACCTTC. It translates to CAWSRQSYGYTF.

The rearrangement links TRBV5-1 to TRBJ2-1, with a possible D match to TRBD1 (7 bases). Germline V gene lookup returns CDR1 SGHRS and CDR2 YFSETQ. The CDR3 is made up of 16 amino acids. CDR3 sequence: CSGGRTGKGLIGEQFF. The DNA of the CDR3 is TGCTCCGGGGGTCGGACAGGCAAAGGGCTAATTGGAGAGCAGTTCTTC.

V usage is TRBV6-5 and J usage is TRBJ2-7; TRBD2 might be the D (5 bases). This CDR3 contains 15 residues. Germline loops: CDR1 MNHEY, CDR2 SVGAGI. Trimming left V 0 bases short and J 4 bases short, with 13 bases between. This CDR3 reads CASSYSFLGSYEQYF. CDR3 in DNA: TGTGCCAGCAGTTACTCGTTCCTAGGGAGTTACGAGCAGTACTTC.

A note on this clone: Its ends do not fully match the called genes, so a read error is possible. The chain combines TRBV2 with TRBJ2-5, with D tentatively TRBD2 (6 bases). This CDR3 has 16 amino acids. The germline CDR1 and CDR2 sequences are SNHLY and FYNNEI. CDR3 sequence reads: CASSPIGADGGEAQYF. In nucleotides, the CDR3 is TGTGCCAGCAGCCCCATAGGGGCAGACGGGGGAGAGGCCCAGTACTTC.

This chain joins TRBV11-2 and TRBJ1-3; no clear D. Per germline, CDR1 SGHAT and CDR2 FQNNGV. Trimming stripped 5 bases from V and 0 bases from J, with 11 bases between. This CDR3 spans 15 amino acids. CDR3 region: CASSPGIYSGNTIYF. CDR3 sequence (DNA): TGTGCCAGCAGCCCCGGGATATACTCTGGAAACACCATATATTTT.

The V call is TRBV18, the J call TRBJ1-1, with TRBD1 matching over 7 bases. The CDR3 contains 16 residues. Germline CDR1 KGHSH, CDR2 LQKENI. V lost 3 bases, J lost 4 bases, and 11 bases stayed unmatched. This chain's CDR3 is CASSPLQGKGITEAFF. The CDR3 DNA reads TGTGCCAGCTCACCCCTACAGGGGAAAGGGATCACTGAAGCTTTCTTT.

This clone was observed a single time. This sequence joins TRBV5-4 and TRBJ2-1; 11 bases map to TRBD2. J gave up 7 bases and V 3 bases, and 6 bases lay outside the gene matches. CDR3 size: 15 residues. Germline V gene sequence: CDR1 SGHNT, CDR2 YYREEE (reference sequence). CDR3 bases: TGTGCCAGCAGCTCGGCGGGACTAGCGGTAAATGAGCAGTTCTTC. This codes for CASSSAGLAVNEQFF.

The chain links TRBV30 to TRBJ1-2, with D possibly being TRBD1 (6 bases). Germline V lookup: CDR1 GTSNPN, CDR2 SVGIG (reference sequence). The V and J ends lost 1 base and 5 bases respectively, with 11 bases between them. The CDR3 has 13 amino acids. The CDR3 sequence: CAWSGGGGYGYTF. The CDR3 coding sequence is TGTGCCTGGAGTGGAGGGGGTGGGTATGGCTACACCTTC.

The genes are TRBV6-5 and TRBJ2-7; D may be TRBD1 (6 bases). The CDR3 has 15 amino acids. V lost 2 bases and J 6 bases, leaving 17 bases between the germline ends. CDR1 and CDR2 from the germline V gene are MNHEY and SVGAGI. The CDR3 region is CASSYGYGQGLEQYF. The CDR3, as DNA: TGTGCCAGCAGTTACGGCTACGGCCAGGGGCTCGAGCAGTACTTC.

The chain recombines TRBV5-1 with TRBJ2-1; 8 bases line up with TRBD2. Per the germline V gene, CDR1 is SGHRS and CDR2 is YFSETQ. V shed 3 bases and J 6 bases; nucleotides not matched to a gene: 8. The CDR3 spans 15 residues. CDR3 sequence: CASSSGLGGVNEQFF. As DNA, the CDR3 is TGCGCCAGCAGCTCGGGACTAGGCGGGGTCAATGAGCAGTTCTTC.